Below are 21 T cell receptor beta chains sequenced from a single sample in a study of T cells in Graves' hyperthyroidism and ophthalmopathy. TCR beta CDR3 regions were amplified from RNA transcripts. HTBI primers were used for first-round RT-PCR of the TCR CDR3. TCRdb processed the multiplex PCR reads anew with MiXCR; each CDR3 protein has one entry. The table has about 570,000 distinct CDR3 sequences, approximately 44% seen once. The sequenced material came from peripheral blood or thyroid tissue (not recorded which). These receptors came from an adult woman with Graves' disease, either hyperthyroidism or ophthalmopathy (not recorded which).

The genes are TRBV7-9 and TRBJ1-2; D is perhaps TRBD1 (5 bases). Per germline, CDR1 SEHNR and CDR2 FQNEAQ (reference sequence). The ends were cut back, 1 base at V and 0 bases at J, with 9 bases in the middle. The CDR3 has 15 residues. The CDR3 bases are TGTGCCAGCAGCTTAGGCAAGACAGCTAACTATGGCTACACCTTC. It yields the protein CASSLGKTANYGYTF.

V usage is TRBV15 and J usage is TRBJ2-5; 7 bases line up with TRBD1. The CDR3 consists of 16 residues. The trim removed 0 bases at V and 5 bases at J, leaving 9 bases unmatched. The germline CDR1 and CDR2 sequences are LNHNV and YYDKDF (reference sequence). CDR3 DNA sequence: TGTGCCACCAGCAGAGATCTGGGACAGTACAATGAGACCCAGTACTTC. Amino acid sequence: CATSRDLGQYNETQYF.

The chain carries TRBV10-3 and TRBJ2-2; no firm D call. V lost 8 bases and J 1 base, leaving 8 bases between the germline ends. Germline loops: CDR1 ENHRY, CDR2 SYGVKD. The CDR3 is 13 amino acids. CDR3 sequence: CAIWAQNTGELFF. As DNA, the CDR3 is TGTGCCATCTGGGCCCAGAACACCGGGGAGCTGTTTTTT.

The rearrangement links TRBV7-2 to TRBJ1-4, with 8 bases identical to TRBD1. CDR1 and CDR2 (germline): SGHTA, FQGNSA. The CDR3 loop spans 15 amino acids. With V trimmed by 3 bases and J by 1 base, 1 base remained unmatched. CDR3 in DNA: TGTGCCAGCAGCTTGACAGGGGAAACTAATGAAAAACTGTTTTTT. Amino acids: CASSLTGETNEKLFF.

This clonotype has a single count. Sequence at one end of the junction differs from germline and may be a read error. V and J are TRBV10-3 and TRBJ1-2; D might be TRBD1 (5 bases). The CDR3 is 14 amino acids. Germline V gene lookup returns CDR1 ENHRY and CDR2 SYGVKD. The CDR3 protein is CASSSRDRSYGYTF. The CDR3 coding sequence is TGTGCCAGCAGTTCCAGGGACCGCAGCTATGGCTACACCTTC.

The V call is TRBV7-9, the J call TRBJ1-4, with 9 bases aligning to TRBD1. Trimming cost V 6 bases and J 4 bases; bases outside gene matches: 6. The CDR3 totals 15 residues. The germline CDR1 and CDR2 sequences are SEHNR and FQNEAQ (reference sequence). The CDR3 region has the DNA TGTGCCAGCAGTCCTGACAGGGGGAGTAATGAAAAACTGTTTTTT. This sequence encodes CASSPDRGSNEKLFF.

V and J are TRBV11-2 and TRBJ1-5; the match to TRBD1 covers 7 bases. Germline CDR1 reads SGHAT; CDR2 reads FQNNGV. V was pared by 3 bases and J by 11 bases, with 19 bases of the junction left unmatched. CDR3 length: 17 residues. CDR3 residues: CASSFGLAGRGQETQHF. The CDR3, as DNA: TGTGCCAGCAGCTTCGGTCTAGCGGGAAGGGGGCAAGAGACCCAGCATTTT.

The rearrangement uses TRBV7-2 and TRBJ1-4; D not resolved. This CDR3 region has 16 residues. V lost 0 bases and J lost 8, with 16 bases in between. Germline-derived CDR1 and CDR2 are SGHTA and FQGNSA. CDR3 DNA sequence: TGTGCCAGCAGCTTAGCCCTCCAGAGTGAAGCAGAAAAACTGTTTTTT. This codes for CASSLALQSEAEKLFF.

This clonotype was observed many times. The chain employs TRBV19 and TRBJ1-4; weak D call: TRBD1 (5 bases). Trimming pared 3 bases from V and 5 bases from J, leaving 10 bases between. Germline V gives CDR1 LNHDA, CDR2 SQIVND (reference sequence). The CDR3 runs 14 residues. Here the CDR3 reads CASSIDRLNEKLFF. In nucleotides, the CDR3 is TGTGCCAGTAGTATTGACAGACTAAATGAAAAACTGTTTTTT.

This clonotype has ten or more counts. This sequence joins TRBV5-4 and TRBJ1-1; a weak D match, TRBD1 (5 bases). The CDR3 contains 14 residues. V lost 4 bases to trimming and J lost 4 bases, with 14 bases between them. Germline CDR1 and CDR2: SGHNT and YYREEE (reference sequence). The CDR3: CASSPLGDGTEAFF. The CDR3 coding sequence is TGTGCCAGCAGCCCACTAGGGGATGGCACTGAAGCTTTCTTT.

As regards this clonotype: A read error is likely, as this CDR3 ends without the conserved phenylalanine or tryptophan. The limits of the CDR3 on the DNA are not certain, so only TCRdb's listed CDR3 is given. The rearrangement links TRBV7-2 to TRBJ2-6. Germline V gives CDR1 SGHTA, CDR2 FQGNSA. Including both end residues, the CDR3 is 9 amino acids long. The CDR3 sequence: CASSQVGTS.

On this clonotype itself: Relative to the germline gene, one junction end is altered; a read error may explain this. The chain links TRBV6-5 to TRBJ1-1; the D gene is possibly TRBD1 (5 bases). From germline, CDR1 is MNHEY and CDR2 SVGAGI. The CDR3 runs to 13 residues. The CDR3 nucleotides read TGTGCCAGCAGTAGAAACGGGGGGACTGAAGCTTCCTTT. Amino acids: CASSRNGGTEASF.

This clonotype was seen once. The rearrangement links TRBV7-8 to TRBJ1-2; tentative D call: TRBD1 (6 bases). The germline V gene has CDR1 SGHVS and CDR2 FQNEAQ. The CDR3 totals 14 residues. Between the trimmed V and J ends, which lost 5 bases and 8 bases, there was a span of 18 bases. CDR3 sequence: CASSQGTPWWGYTF. CDR3 nucleotide sequence: TGTGCCAGCAGCCAGGGGACACCTTGGTGGGGCTACACCTTC.

This clonotype appeared many times. This chain connects TRBV29-1 to TRBJ1-1, with no clear D. Germline V gives CDR1 SQVTM, CDR2 ANQGSEA. This CDR3 has 11 amino acids. Between the trimmed V and J ends, which lost 7 bases and 8 bases, there was a span of 14 bases. CDR3 protein: CSAVKETEAFF. The CDR3 region has the DNA TGCAGCGCCGTTAAAGAGACGGAAGCTTTCTTT.

V and J are TRBV20-1 and TRBJ2-7; D call uncertain. The V and J ends lost 3 bases and 0 bases respectively, with 12 bases between them. Germline values: CDR1 DFQATT, CDR2 SNEGSKA (reference sequence). CDR3 size: 14 residues. CDR3 residues: CSASSSESSYEQYF. The CDR3 nucleotides read TGCAGTGCTAGCTCGTCTGAAAGCTCCTACGAGCAGTACTTC.

The chain carries TRBV5-1 and TRBJ1-6; D not resolved. The CDR3 is made up of 14 amino acids. Deletions cut 6 bases from V and 6 bases from J, with 13 bases between. In germline, CDR1 is SGHRS, CDR2 YFSETQ. CDR3 amino acids: CASKPTLGNSPLHF. CDR3 coding DNA: TGCGCCAGCAAACCGACGCTTGGTAATTCACCCCTCCACTTT. Full variable domain (missing parts from reference TRBV5-1 and TRBJ1-6): KAGVTQTPRYLIKTRGQQVTLSCSPISGHRSVSWYQQTPGQGLQFLFEYFSETQRNKGNFPGRFSGRQFSNSRSEMNVSTLELGDSALYLCASKPTLGNSPLHFGNGTRLTVT.

The chain employs TRBV7-2 and TRBJ1-2; D is possibly TRBD1 (5 bases). Germline V gene lookup returns CDR1 SGHTA and CDR2 FQGNSA. The CDR3 extends over 14 amino acids. Trimming cost V 8 bases and J 6 bases, with 19 bases left between them. The CDR3 DNA is TGTGCCAGCTCGACCAGGGCCGGGGCGGATGGCTACACCTTC. This encodes CASSTRAGADGYTF.

This rearrangement joins TRBV2 to TRBJ2-7; 9 bases fit TRBD2. Near its end, the DNA agrees better with TRBJ2-1, so the J call may be wrong. CDR3 length equals 14 residues. Germline V gene lookup returns CDR1 SNHLY and CDR2 FYNNEI. The CDR3 loop is CASTWGRGGDEQFF. CDR3 nucleotides: TGTGCCAGCACTTGGGGGCGCGGGGGGGATGAGCAGTTCTTC.

This clonotype was found many times. V and J are TRBV10-3 and TRBJ2-7; the match to TRBD1 covers 7 bases. Looked up from germline, CDR1 is ENHRY and CDR2 is SYGVKD. V shed 10 bases and J 1 base; nucleotides not matched to a gene: 7. CDR3 length: 13 residues. CDR3 loop: CANRQGNSYEQYF. For the CDR3, the DNA is TGTGCCAACAGACAGGGAAATTCCTACGAGCAGTACTTC.

This clonotype showed up just a few times. The gene calls are TRBV7-6 and TRBJ2-5; 11 bases match TRBD2. CDR3 length: 13 residues. V lost 8 bases to trimming and J lost 4 bases; unmatched junction nucleotides: 3. Germline V CDR1 and CDR2: SGHVS, FNYEAQ. The CDR3 DNA reads as TGTGCCAGCGGCCTAGCGGGAGGAGAGACCCAGTACTTC. Amino acid sequence: CASGLAGGETQYF.

As to this clonotype: It is unclear where the CDR3 begins or ends on the DNA, so no DNA is shown, and the CDR3 is as TCRdb lists it. The chain has TRBV25-1 and TRBJ1-2. Germline assignment: CDR1 MGHDK and CDR2 SYGVNS. The CDR3 region is 15 residues in length, termini included. The CDR3 is CACSAREETNYGYTF.